A single sample is the source of the 20 T cell receptor beta chains below, sequenced in a study of blood T cell repertoires in COVID-19. The method was immunoSEQ multiplex PCR; TCRdb's version includes in-frame clones alone and lacks a portion of them. The sample shows over 15,000 clones, just under 90% of them seen only once. Sequenced sample: peripheral blood. These receptors were collected from a human donor in a cohort sampled during active COVID-19.

The V gene is TRBV6-5, the J gene TRBJ1-4, with 10 bases matching TRBD1. The CDR3 contains 14 residues. The V segment lost 5 bases and the J segment 4 bases; nucleotides outside the gene matches: 1. From germline, CDR1 is MNHEY and CDR2 SVGAGI. The CDR3 region is CASSRDRGNEKLFF. The DNA for the CDR3 is TGTGCCAGCAGTAGGGACAGGGGTAATGAAAAACTGTTTTTT.

The chain uses TRBV6-5 and TRBJ1-1, with D tentatively TRBD1 (5 bases). This CDR3 contains 13 residues. Germline V gives CDR1 MNHEY, CDR2 SVGAGI. V was pared by 8 bases and J by 1 base, with 11 bases between. The CDR3 DNA sequence: TGTGCCAGCCGTCTCGGACAGAACACTGAAGCTTTCTTT. It specifies CASRLGQNTEAFF.

The count of this clone is one. The chain is built from TRBV30 and TRBJ2-7; tentatively, D is TRBD2 (5 bases). The CDR3 runs 12 residues. Trimming pared 4 bases from V and 6 bases from J, leaving 13 bases between. Germline CDR1 GTSNPN, CDR2 SVGIG (reference sequence). CDR3 coding DNA: TGTGCCTGGACCCTAACTAGTCTCGAGCAGTACTTC. It yields the protein CAWTLTSLEQYF.

The genes are TRBV28 and TRBJ1-5, with D possibly matching TRBD1 (5 bases). Trimming cost V 5 bases and J 7 bases, with 15 bases left between them. Germline V gene lookup returns CDR1 MDHEN and CDR2 SYDVKM. The CDR3 is made up of 14 amino acids. As DNA, the CDR3 is TGTGCCAGCAGTCCCTACCGGGGGAACCAGCCCCAGCATTTT. This gives the protein CASSPYRGNQPQHF.

The V call is TRBV5-1, the J call TRBJ2-2; tentative D call: TRBD1 (5 bases). Trimming shortened V by 0 bases and J by 4 bases, and 10 bases separated the two germline ends. The CDR3 contains 15 residues. CDR1 is SGHRS and CDR2 is YFSETQ in the germline V gene. The CDR3 region is CASSLVGQGTGELFF. As DNA, the CDR3 is TGCGCCAGCAGCTTGGTGGGGCAGGGCACCGGGGAGCTGTTTTTT.

In regard to this clone: The same CDR3 also results from other DNA sequences found in this sample. The chain is built from TRBV3-1 (or the pseudogene TRBV3-2) and TRBJ2-2; 8 nucleotides line up with TRBD1. This CDR3 is 15 amino acids long. Germline assignment: CDR1 LGHDT and CDR2 YNNKEL (reference sequence). V lost 6 bases, J lost 4 bases, and 7 bases stayed unmatched. The CDR3 sequence is CASSRDRGGTGELFF. DNA of the CDR3: TGTGCCAGCAGTCGAGACAGGGGTGGCACCGGGGAGCTGTTTTTT.

This chain joins TRBV11-2 and TRBJ2-1; 10 bases map to TRBD2. CDR3 length: 16 amino acids. CDR1 is SGHAT, CDR2 FQNNGV, per germline. V was pared by 5 bases and J by 2 bases, with 6 bases of the junction left unmatched. The CDR3 coding sequence is TGTGCCAGCAGCCGCCTAAGCGGGAGGGCCTACAATGAGCAGTTCTTC. Its protein product is CASSRLSGRAYNEQFF.

The gene calls are TRBV6-1 and TRBJ2-7; tentative D call: TRBD1 (5 bases). Germline V gene data show CDR1 as MNHNS and CDR2 as SASEGT. CDR3 length: 16 residues. The germline V and J ends were trimmed by 4 bases and 2 bases, with 18 bases remaining between them. CDR3 sequence reads: CASSALEGVGAYEQYF. The CDR3 DNA is TGTGCCAGCAGTGCCCTGGAAGGGGTAGGGGCCTACGAGCAGTACTTC.

This chain uses TRBV28 with TRBJ1-5; D possibly corresponds to TRBD1 (5 bases). In germline, CDR1 is MDHEN, CDR2 SYDVKM. This CDR3 contains 18 residues. Trimming pared 2 bases from V and 2 bases from J, leaving 19 bases between. The CDR3 DNA reads as TGTGCCAGCAGTTTACCCTTTGCGGGGGATGATGGCAATCAGCCCCAGCATTTT. Translating gives CASSLPFAGDDGNQPQHF. Full variable domain (remainder filled in from reference TRBV28 and TRBJ1-5): DVKVTQSSRYLVKRTGEKVFLECVQDMDHENMFWYRQDPGLGLRLIYFSYDVKMKEKGDIPEGYSVSREKKERFSLILESASTNQTSMYLCASSLPFAGDDGNQPQHFGDGTRLSIL.

The rearrangement joins TRBV27 to TRBJ1-5; a possible D gene is TRBD1 (5 bases). V was trimmed by 5 bases and J by 4 bases, leaving 12 bases between them. This CDR3 region has 14 residues. Germline loops: CDR1 MNHEY, CDR2 SMNVEV (reference sequence). CDR3 bases: TGTGCCAGCAGTCCGGGACTAGCTAATCAGCCCCAGCATTTT. Residues: CASSPGLANQPQHF.

V gene TRBV6-1 combines with J gene TRBJ2-7; no clear D gene. The length of the CDR3 is 16 residues. V gave up 1 base and J gave up 0 bases, with 13 bases separating them. The V gene's germline CDR1 is MNHNS and CDR2 SASEGT. The CDR3, as DNA: TGTGCCAGCAGTGAAGGACCTAGTAGAAGCTCCTACGAGCAGTACTTC. Its translation is CASSEGPSRSSYEQYF.

The J gene is TRBJ1-1, the V gene TRBV19, with 7 nucleotides matching TRBD1. Germline trimming cut 6 bases from V and 3 bases from J; bases unmatched to any gene: 1. Germline values: CDR1 LNHDA, CDR2 SQIVND (reference sequence). This CDR3 has 12 residues. The DNA of the CDR3 is TGTGCCAGTAGAACAGGGGACACTGAAGCTTTCTTT. Translation gives CASRTGDTEAFF.

The table lists this clone with a count of one. The V gene is TRBV7-2, the J gene TRBJ2-3; no clear D. Germline V gene sequence: CDR1 SGHTA, CDR2 FQGNSA. The ends were cut back, 5 bases at V and 0 bases at J, with 9 bases in the middle. CDR3 length: 14 amino acids. Written as DNA, the CDR3 is TGTGCCAGCAGCCCGAACTTTAGCACAGATACGCAGTATTTT. It is translated as CASSPNFSTDTQYF.

V is TRBV5-6 and J is TRBJ1-4; a possible D gene is TRBD1 (6 bases). V lost 2 bases to trimming and J lost 0 bases, with 11 bases between them. Germline V gene sequence: CDR1 SGHDT, CDR2 YYEEEE. CDR3 length: 16 residues. The CDR3 is CASSLVWDTTNEKLFF. CDR3 bases: TGTGCCAGCAGCTTAGTTTGGGACACAACTAATGAAAAACTGTTTTTT.

V gene TRBV4-2 combines with J gene TRBJ1-2, with TRBD1 matching 9 bases. The junction had 17 bases not matched to a gene; V was cut back by 0 bases and J by 3 bases. There are 20 residues in the CDR3. The germline V gene encodes CDR1 LGHNA and CDR2 YNFKEQ. CDR3 in amino acids: CASSQDMTGGTGIDHYGYTF. The DNA for the CDR3 is TGTGCCAGCAGCCAAGATATGACGGGGGGGACAGGGATCGATCACTATGGCTACACCTTC.

In DNA form, the CDR3 reads TGTGCCAGCAGCGTAGCGGCGGGAGGAAACATTCAGTACTTC. Its translation is CASSVAAGGNIQYF. The chain carries TRBV9 and TRBJ2-4, with 8 positions matching TRBD2. The germline gives CDR1 SGDLS, CDR2 YYNGEE. The J segment lost 6 bases and the V segment lost 0 bases, leaving 2 bases of the junction unmatched. The CDR3 loop spans 14 amino acids.

This chain links TRBV5-1 with TRBJ2-1; TRBD1 matches 7 bases. CDR1 and CDR2 (germline): SGHRS, YFSETQ. This CDR3 has 14 amino acids. The V and J ends lost 4 bases and 5 bases, in that order; junction bases with no gene match: 6. The CDR3, as DNA: TGCGCCAGCAGCGCCGGGACAGCCAACAATGAGCAGTTCTTC. As protein: CASSAGTANNEQFF.

This chain links TRBV28 with TRBJ1-6; TRBD1 aligns across 7 bases. The ends lost 2 bases at V and 9 bases at J; junction bases unmatched: 7. Germline-derived CDR1 and CDR2 are MDHEN and SYDVKM. This CDR3 spans 15 amino acids. The CDR3 nucleotides are TGTGCCAGCAGTTTACGGGACAGAACTATTTCACCCCTCCACTTT. Its translation: CASSLRDRTISPLHF.

The chain couples TRBV5-1 to TRBJ2-7; 9 bases agree with TRBD1. CDR1 and CDR2 (germline): SGHRS, YFSETQ. Trimming took 0 bases from V and 3 from J; bases not matched to a gene: 7. The CDR3 contains 16 residues. The CDR3 sequence: CASSLAGTGTGYEQYF. In nucleotides, the CDR3 is TGCGCCAGCAGCTTGGCCGGGACAGGGACGGGCTACGAGCAGTACTTC.

The chain uses TRBV19 and TRBJ2-1; 7 bases map to TRBD1. The germline V gene has CDR1 LNHDA and CDR2 SQIVND (reference sequence). The CDR3 is 13 residues long. Trimming removed 10 bases from V and 0 bases from J; junction bases left unmatched: 3. The CDR3 DNA sequence: TGTGCCACAAGACAGGGCTCCTACAATGAGCAGTTCTTC. It specifies CATRQGSYNEQFF.